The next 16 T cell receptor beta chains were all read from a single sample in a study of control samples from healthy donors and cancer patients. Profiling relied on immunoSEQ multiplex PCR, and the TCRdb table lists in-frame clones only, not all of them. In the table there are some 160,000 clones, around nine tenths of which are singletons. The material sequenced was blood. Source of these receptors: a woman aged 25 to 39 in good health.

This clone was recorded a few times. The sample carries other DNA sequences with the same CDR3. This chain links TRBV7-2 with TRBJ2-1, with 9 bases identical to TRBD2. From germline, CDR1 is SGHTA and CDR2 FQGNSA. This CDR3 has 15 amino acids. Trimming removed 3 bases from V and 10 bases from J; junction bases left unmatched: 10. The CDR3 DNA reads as TGTGCCAGCAGCTTTCGTTTAGCGGGAGAGAACGAGCAGTTCTTC. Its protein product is CASSFRLAGENEQFF.

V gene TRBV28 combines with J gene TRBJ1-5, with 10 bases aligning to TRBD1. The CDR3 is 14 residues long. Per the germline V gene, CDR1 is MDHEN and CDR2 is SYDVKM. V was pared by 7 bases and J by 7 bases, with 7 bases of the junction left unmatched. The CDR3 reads CASTVDRGSQPQHF. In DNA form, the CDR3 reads TGTGCCAGCACCGTGGACAGGGGGTCACAGCCCCAGCATTTT.

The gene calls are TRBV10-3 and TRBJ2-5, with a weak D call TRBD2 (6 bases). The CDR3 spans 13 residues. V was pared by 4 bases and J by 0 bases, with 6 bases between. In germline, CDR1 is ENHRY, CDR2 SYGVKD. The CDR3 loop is CAISGTNQETQYF. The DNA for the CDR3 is TGTGCCATCAGTGGGACTAACCAAGAGACCCAGTACTTC.

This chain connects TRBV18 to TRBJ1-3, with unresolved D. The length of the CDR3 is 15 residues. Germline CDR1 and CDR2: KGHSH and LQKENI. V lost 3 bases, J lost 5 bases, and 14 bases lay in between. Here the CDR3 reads CASSPSLGYRNTIYF. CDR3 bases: TGTGCCAGCTCACCTTCACTGGGGTACCGAAACACCATATATTTT.

CDR3 protein: CASSLPRLPSTDTQYF. The DNA of the CDR3 is TGTGCCAGCAGCTTACCGCGACTACCTAGCACAGATACGCAGTATTTT. J is TRBJ2-3 and V is TRBV7-8; maybe TRBD2 (5 bases). The CDR3 contains 16 residues. The V end lost 2 bases, the J end lost 0 bases, and 12 bases lay between the germline ends. Germline-derived CDR1 and CDR2 are SGHVS and FQNEAQ.

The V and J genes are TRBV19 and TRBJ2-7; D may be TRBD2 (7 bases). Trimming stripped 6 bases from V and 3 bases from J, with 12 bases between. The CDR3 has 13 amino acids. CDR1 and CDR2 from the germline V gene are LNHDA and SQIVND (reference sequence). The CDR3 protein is CASRGGGDYEQYF. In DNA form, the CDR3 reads TGTGCCAGTAGAGGGGGGGGCGACTACGAGCAGTACTTC.

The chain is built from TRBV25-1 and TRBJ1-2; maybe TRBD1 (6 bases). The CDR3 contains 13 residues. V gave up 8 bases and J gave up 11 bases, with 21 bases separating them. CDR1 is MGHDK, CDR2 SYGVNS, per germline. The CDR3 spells CASRDRFFMRYTF. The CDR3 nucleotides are TGTGCCAGCCGCGACAGGTTTTTTATGAGGTACACCTTC.

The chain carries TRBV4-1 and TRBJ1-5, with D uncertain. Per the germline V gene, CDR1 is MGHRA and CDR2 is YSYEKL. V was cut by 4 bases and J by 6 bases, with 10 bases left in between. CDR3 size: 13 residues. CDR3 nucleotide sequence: TGCGCCAGCAGCCTGATCATGCGTCAGCCCCAGCATTTT. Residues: CASSLIMRQPQHF.

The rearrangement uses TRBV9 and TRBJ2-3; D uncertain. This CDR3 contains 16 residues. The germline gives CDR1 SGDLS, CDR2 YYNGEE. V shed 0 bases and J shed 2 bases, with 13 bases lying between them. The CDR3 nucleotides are TGTGCCAGCAGCGTAGGGGTCGTCGAGCACACAGATACGCAGTATTTT. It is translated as CASSVGVVEHTDTQYF.

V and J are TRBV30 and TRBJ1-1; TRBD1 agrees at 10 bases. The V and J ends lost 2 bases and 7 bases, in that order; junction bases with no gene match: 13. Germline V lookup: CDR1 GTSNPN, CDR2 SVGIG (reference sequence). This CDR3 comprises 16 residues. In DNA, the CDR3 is TGTGCCTGGAGTTCCTCCTGGGACAGGGGTTTCGGTGAAGCTTTCTTT. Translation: CAWSSSWDRGFGEAFF.

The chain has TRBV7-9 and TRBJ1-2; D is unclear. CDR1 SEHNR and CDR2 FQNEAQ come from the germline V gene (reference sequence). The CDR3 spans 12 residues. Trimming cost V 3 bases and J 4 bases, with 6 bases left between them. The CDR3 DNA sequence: TGTGCCAGCAGCTTTGGCGCCTATGGCTACACCTTC. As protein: CASSFGAYGYTF.

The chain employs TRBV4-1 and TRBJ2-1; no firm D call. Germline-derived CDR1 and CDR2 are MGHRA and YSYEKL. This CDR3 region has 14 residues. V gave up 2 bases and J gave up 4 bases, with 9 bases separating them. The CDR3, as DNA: TGCGCCAGCAGCCAAACCCCAGGTTACAATGAGCAGTTCTTC. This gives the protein CASSQTPGYNEQFF.

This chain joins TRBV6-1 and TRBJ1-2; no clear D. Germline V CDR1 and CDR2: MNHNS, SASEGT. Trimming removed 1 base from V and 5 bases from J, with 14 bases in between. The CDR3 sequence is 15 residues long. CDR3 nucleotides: TGTGCCAGCAGTGAAGGCCCGGCCATCTCGTATGGCTACACCTTC. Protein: CASSEGPAISYGYTF.

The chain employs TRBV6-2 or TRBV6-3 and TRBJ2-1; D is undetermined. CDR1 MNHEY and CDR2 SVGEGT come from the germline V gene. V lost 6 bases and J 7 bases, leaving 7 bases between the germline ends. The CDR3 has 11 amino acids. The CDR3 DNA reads TGTGCCAGCAGCCAGGTAAATGAGCAGTTCTTC. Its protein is CASSQVNEQFF.

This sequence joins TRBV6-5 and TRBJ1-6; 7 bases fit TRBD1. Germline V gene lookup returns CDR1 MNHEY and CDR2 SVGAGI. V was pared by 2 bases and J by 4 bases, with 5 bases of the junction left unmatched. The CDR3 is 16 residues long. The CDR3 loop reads CASSYKGAAYNSPLHF. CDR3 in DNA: TGTGCCAGCAGTTACAAGGGGGCGGCTTATAATTCACCCCTCCACTTT.

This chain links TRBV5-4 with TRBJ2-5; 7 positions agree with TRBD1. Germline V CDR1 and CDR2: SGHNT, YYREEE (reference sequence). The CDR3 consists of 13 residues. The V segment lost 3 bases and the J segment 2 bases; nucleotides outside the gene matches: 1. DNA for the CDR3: TGTGCCAGCAGCTCGGGACAGCAAGAGACCCAGTACTTC. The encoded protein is CASSSGQQETQYF.